Below are 8 T cell receptor beta chains sequenced from a single sample in a study of CD4+ T cells in melanoma. Sequencing was performed with immunoSEQ multiplex PCR; in TCRdb, only in-frame clones are kept and a portion is missing. Seen here are some 120,000 clones, approximately 90% observed once, and the top ten hold 3% to 4%. The sample comprised peripheral blood. The source is a human donor with melanoma.

V is TRBV9 and J is TRBJ2-7, with TRBD1 identical over 9 bases. The CDR3 is 14 amino acids. V gave up 7 bases and J gave up 1 base; unmatched junction bases: 6. Germline CDR1 is SGDLS and CDR2 is YYNGEE. The CDR3 region is CASGRDRVSYEQYF. Here the CDR3 DNA reads TGTGCCAGCGGCCGGGACAGGGTTTCCTACGAGCAGTACTTC.

CDR3 loop: CASSEYGKGFYGYTF. The DNA of the CDR3 is TGTGCCAGCAGTGAATATGGGAAGGGATTCTATGGCTACACCTTC. The J gene is TRBJ1-2, the V gene TRBV25-1; D remains ambiguous. Germline CDR1 MGHDK, CDR2 SYGVNS. The CDR3 extends over 15 amino acids. Deletions cut 0 bases from V and 4 bases from J, with 12 bases between.

The V gene is TRBV30, the J gene TRBJ2-3; unclear D gene. The V gene lost 0 bases and the J gene lost 5 bases, with 3 bases spanning the gap. The CDR3 runs 11 residues. Germline CDR1 and CDR2: GTSNPN and SVGIG (reference sequence). CDR3 amino acids: CAWSVIDTQYF. The CDR3 bases are TGTGCCTGGAGTGTAATAGATACGCAGTATTTT.

V and J are TRBV6-4 and TRBJ2-1; 8 nucleotides match TRBD2. The germline V gene encodes CDR1 MRHNA and CDR2 SNTAGT. V was clipped by 6 bases and J by 7 bases; unmatched bases: 8. This CDR3 is 14 amino acids long. Here the CDR3 reads CASRESGGGNEQFF. The DNA for the CDR3 is TGTGCCAGCAGGGAAAGCGGGGGAGGGAATGAGCAGTTCTTC.

About this clone itself: The germline gene is not matched at one end of the junction; a read error may be the cause. The chain is built from TRBV6-5 and TRBJ2-5; a possible D gene is TRBD1 (6 bases). This CDR3 has 15 amino acids. Per the germline V gene, CDR1 is MNHEY and CDR2 is SVGAGI. For the CDR3, the DNA is TGTGCCAGCAGTTACGCAACAGGGAACCAGGAGACCCAGTACTTC. It translates to CASSYATGNQETQYF.

The V call is TRBV7-2, the J call TRBJ2-1, with 13 bases matching TRBD2. V trimming: 8 bases; J trimming: 4 bases; junction bases outside the gene matches: 5. There are 15 residues in the CDR3. Germline-derived CDR1 and CDR2 are SGHTA and FQGNSA. The CDR3 DNA sequence: TGTGCCAGCCAGCGGGGACTAGCGGGATACAATGAGCAGTTCTTC. Its translation: CASQRGLAGYNEQFF.

The chain recombines TRBV4-1 with TRBJ1-1, with 7 bases lining up with TRBD1. Germline-derived CDR1 and CDR2 are MGHRA and YSYEKL. The CDR3 consists of 17 residues. The ends lost 1 base at V and 1 base at J; junction bases unmatched: 9. In DNA, the CDR3 is TGCGCCAGCAGCCAAGGAAGACAGGGAGGGGCGAACACTGAAGCTTTCTTT. Translating gives CASSQGRQGGANTEAFF.

This clone was observed a single time. The chain links TRBV11-2 to TRBJ2-3; D perhaps matches TRBD2 (5 bases). Trimming removed 3 bases at V and 2 bases at J, with 9 bases between. The CDR3 runs 14 residues. Looked up from germline, CDR1 is SGHAT and CDR2 is FQNNGV. The CDR3 loop is CASSFGEPTDTQYF. As DNA, the CDR3 is TGTGCCAGCAGCTTCGGGGAGCCCACAGATACGCAGTATTTT.